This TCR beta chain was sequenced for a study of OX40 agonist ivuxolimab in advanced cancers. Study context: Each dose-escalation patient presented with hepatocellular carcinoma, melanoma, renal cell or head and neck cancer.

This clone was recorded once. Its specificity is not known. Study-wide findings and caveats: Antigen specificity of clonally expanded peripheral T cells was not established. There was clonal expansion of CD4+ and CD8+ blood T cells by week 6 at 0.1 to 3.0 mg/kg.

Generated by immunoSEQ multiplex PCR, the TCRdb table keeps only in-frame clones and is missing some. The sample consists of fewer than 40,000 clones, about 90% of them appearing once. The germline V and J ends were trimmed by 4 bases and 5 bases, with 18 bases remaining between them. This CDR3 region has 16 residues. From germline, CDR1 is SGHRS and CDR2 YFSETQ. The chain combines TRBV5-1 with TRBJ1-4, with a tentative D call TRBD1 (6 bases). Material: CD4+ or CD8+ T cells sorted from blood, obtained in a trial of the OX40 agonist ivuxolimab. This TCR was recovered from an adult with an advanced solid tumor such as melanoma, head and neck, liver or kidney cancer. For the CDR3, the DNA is TGCGCCAGCAGCAAAGGGGAGGGACACTTAAATGAAAAACTGTTTTTT. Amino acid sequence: CASSKGEGHLNEKLFF.